These T cell receptor beta chains were read from a single sample in a study of OX40 agonist ivuxolimab in advanced cancers. Sequenced by immunoSEQ multiplex PCR; TCRdb stores in-frame clones only, minus some. The sample consists of roughly 40,000 clones, about 89% of them appearing once. The material sequenced was CD4+ or CD8+ T cells sorted from blood, taken in a trial of the OX40 agonist ivuxolimab. All receptors derive from an adult with an advanced solid tumor such as melanoma, head and neck, liver or kidney cancer. CDR3s include the opening cysteine and the closing phenylalanine or tryptophan. The D gene is left open where the match is weak. Rows may omit the clone size; those that give it use once, few, many or a size class.

D gene,J gene,clone size,V gene,CDR3 DNA,CDR3 protein
.,TRBJ2-5,.,TRBV15,TGTGCCACCAGCAGCCTTGGGGGTACCCGGGAGACCCAGTACTTC,CATSSLGGTRETQYF
TRBD1,TRBJ2-7,.,TRBV30,TGTGCCTGGAGTGTTAGTGGGACAGAAACCTCCTACGAGCAGTACTTC,CAWSVSGTETSYEQYF
TRBD2,TRBJ2-3,.,TRBV5-4,TGTGCCAGCAGCTCCTCCGGGCGGGAGATCACAGATACGCAGTATTTT,CASSSSGREITDTQYF
.,TRBJ1-5,.,TRBV6-5,TGTGCCAGCGCGCAGGGGCGCAATCAGCCCCAGCATTTT,CASAQGRNQPQHF
TRBD1,TRBJ1-3,.,TRBV15,TGTGCCACCAGCAGAGCGCCGGGACAGGGGATTGGAAACACCATATATTTT,CATSRAPGQGIGNTIYF
.,TRBJ1-5,.,TRBV20-1,TGCAGTGCCGGCAATCAGCCCCAGCATTTT,CSAGNQPQHF
.,TRBJ2-7,.,TRBV27,TGTGCCAGCACTCTTTTCGCAGGCTATTCCTACGAGCAGTACTTC,CASTLFAGYSYEQYF
.,TRBJ1-2,.,TRBV21-1,TGTGCCAGCAGCGAACGCCGGGGACCGGACTATGGCTACACCTTC,CASSERRGPDYGYTF
.,TRBJ1-5,.,TRBV28,TGTGCCAGCAGCCCGATGGCCCTTCCACCGTATAGCAATCAGCCCCAGCATTTT,CASSPMALPPYSNQPQHF
.,TRBJ2-1,.,TRBV10-3,TGTGCCATCAGTGCTGGAGCTCACAATGAGCAGTTCTTC,CAISAGAHNEQFF
.,TRBJ1-2,once,TRBV6-5,TGTGCCAGCAGTTACGGGGGTCCCGGGTTGGGCGGCTACACCTTC,CASSYGGPGLGGYTF
TRBD1,TRBJ1-4,.,TRBV7-9,TGTGCCAGCAGCTATACTCGGGACAGGGGAGATGAAAAACTGTTTTTT,CASSYTRDRGDEKLFF
.,TRBJ2-1,.,TRBV7-9,TGTGCCAGCAGCCCCCCGGGTGGTAGAAACTACAATGAGCAGTTCTTC,CASSPPGGRNYNEQFF
TRBD2,TRBJ2-5,.,TRBV4-3,TGCGCCAGCAGCCAAGACGGACTAGATGAGACCCAGTACTTC,CASSQDGLDETQYF
TRBD1,TRBJ2-1,.,TRBV5-6,TGTGCCAGCAGCTGGACAGGGTTTGAGCAGTTCTTC,CASSWTGFEQFF
.,TRBJ2-3,.,TRBV5-6,TGTGCCAGCAGCTTGGGTCTAGACACAGATACGCAGTATTTT,CASSLGLDTDTQYF
TRBD2,TRBJ2-1,.,TRBV11-1,TGTGCCAGCAGCTTAGCGGGAGGGCCCTACAATGAGCAGTTCTTC,CASSLAGGPYNEQFF
TRBD2,TRBJ2-7,.,TRBV2,TGTGCCAGCAGGTTGGCGGGAGGTCCGCGCTACGAGCAGTACTTC,CASRLAGGPRYEQYF
TRBD1,TRBJ2-2,.,TRBV4-3,TGCGCCAGCAGCCACCTCCCGGGACAGGGGGCGCGGAACACCGGGGAGCTGTTTTTT,CASSHLPGQGARNTGELFF
TRBD1,TRBJ1-6,.,TRBV4-3,TGCGCCAGCAGCGCATCGACAGGGAGAAATTCACCCCTCCACTTT,CASSASTGRNSPLHF
.,TRBJ1-2,once,TRBV27,TGTGCCAGCAGTTTAATGGCTCCGGGAGTATCTAACTATGGCTACACCTTC,CASSLMAPGVSNYGYTF
TRBD1,TRBJ2-7,.,TRBV9,TGTGCCAGCAGCCCCACAGGGGGTTCATACGAGCAGTACTTC,CASSPTGGSYEQYF
.,TRBJ2-7,.,TRBV30,TGTGCCTGGTTTACAGGGAAAGAGCAGTACTTC,CAWFTGKEQYF
TRBD1,TRBJ1-1,large,TRBV7-8,TGTGCCAGCAGGACCGGGACAGGAAACACTGAAGCTTTCTTT,CASRTGTGNTEAFF
.,TRBJ1-2,.,TRBV4-1,TGCGCCAGCAGCCCAGACCCGCGCGAAAACTATGGCTACACCTTC,CASSPDPRENYGYTF
.,TRBJ2-3,.,TRBV5-1,TGCGCCAGCAGCTTCGGGGGGCCGCCCGGAGATACGCAGTATTTT,CASSFGGPPGDTQYF
.,TRBJ2-5,.,TRBV7-9,TGTGCCAGCAGAACGGCGGGGAATGAGCAGTACTTC,CASRTAGNEQYF
.,TRBJ2-7,.,TRBV9,TGTGCCAGCAGCGTCCGGGACGGCCCCTACGAGCAGTACTTC,CASSVRDGPYEQYF
.,TRBJ2-7,.,TRBV20-1,TGCAGTGCTAAACAGGGAACCGAGCAGTACTTC,CSAKQGTEQYF
TRBD1,TRBJ1-1,.,TRBV19,TGTGCCACAGGAGGACAGGGCAACACTGAAGCTTTCTTT,CATGGQGNTEAFF
.,TRBJ2-2,once,TRBV10-1,TGCGCCAGCAGTGAGTTTAGGGGAGGCACCGGGGAGCTGTTTTTT,CASSEFRGGTGELFF
.,TRBJ2-7,.,TRBV9,TGTGCCAGCAGCGTAGGGGGGTTTGCCTACGAGCAGTACTTC,CASSVGGFAYEQYF
.,TRBJ1-2,.,TRBV27,TGTGCCAGCAGTCCAGCAGGGGATGGCTACACCTTC,CASSPAGDGYTF
.,TRBJ2-1,.,TRBV19,TGTGCCAGTAGGGGCTTTAGACATGAGCAGTTCTTC,CASRGFRHEQFF
.,TRBJ2-7,.,TRBV11-2,TGTGCCAGCAGCTTCATCCGGACGGAGCAGTACTTC,CASSFIRTEQYF
.,TRBJ2-7,.,TRBV27,TGTGCCAGTTCCGTTTTGGGGGGCTCCTACGAGCAGTACTTC,CASSVLGGSYEQYF
TRBD2,TRBJ2-7,.,TRBV7-8,TGTGCCAGCAGCCCCTCGAGCGGGGAAACTTGGTGGGAGCAGTACTTC,CASSPSSGETWWEQYF
TRBD2,TRBJ2-7,once,TRBV7-8,TGTGCCAGCAGCCCTACTAGCGGGAGTTACGAGCAGTACTTC,CASSPTSGSYEQYF
.,TRBJ2-7,.,TRBV29-1,TGCAGCGTTGGACAGACCTACGAGCAGTACTTC,CSVGQTYEQYF
.,TRBJ2-1,.,TRBV29-1,TGCAGCGTTGAAATACGCCGGAATGAGCAGTTCTTC,CSVEIRRNEQFF
.,TRBJ2-5,.,TRBV6-5,TGTGCCAGCAGTTACTCGGGGGGGGGCAGGGAGACCCAGTACTTC,CASSYSGGGRETQYF
.,TRBJ1-5,.,TRBV25-1,TGTGCCAGCAGCGTGTTAAGTAGCAATCAGCCCCAGCATTTT,CASSVLSSNQPQHF
.,TRBJ1-1,.,TRBV28,TGTGCCAGCAGTCTGACCACGGGGTTCAGGGGGAACACTGAAGCTTTCTTT,CASSLTTGFRGNTEAFF
TRBD1,TRBJ2-1,.,TRBV6-5,TGTGCCAGCAAACGGGACAGCACCTACAATGAGCAGTTCTTC,CASKRDSTYNEQFF
.,TRBJ1-2,.,TRBV28,TGTGCCAGCAGTTTTGGGTTCGTCTATGGCTACACCTTC,CASSFGFVYGYTF
.,TRBJ1-5,.,TRBV6-1,TGTGCCAGCAGTGAAACGGGGGCTGTGGAGCCCCAGCATTTT,CASSETGAVEPQHF
TRBD1,TRBJ1-1,.,TRBV28,TGTGCCAGCAGCGGGACAGGGGGCACTGAAGCTTTCTTT,CASSGTGGTEAFF
.,TRBJ1-1,.,TRBV6-6,TGTGCCGTGGGGAACACTGAAGCTTTCTTT,CAVGNTEAFF
.,TRBJ2-7,.,TRBV7-9,TGTGCCAGCAGCCCGGCGACCGGGATGCTTGATGAGCAGTACTTC,CASSPATGMLDEQYF
.,TRBJ2-2,.,TRBV28,TGTGCCAGCAGTTCCCACAGGGGGGGCACCGGGGAGCTGTTTTTT,CASSSHRGGTGELFF
.,TRBJ2-3,.,TRBV15,TGTGCCACCAGCAGAGGTACGCGGGGCACAGATACGCAGTATTTT,CATSRGTRGTDTQYF
TRBD2,TRBJ2-3,.,TRBV15,TGTGCCACCAGATCCACACGGGAGCGGGAGAGGGATTCGCAGTATTTT,CATRSTRERERDSQYF
TRBD1,TRBJ2-7,.,TRBV5-1,TGCGCCAGCAGCTTGGGGGACAGGGCGGTCTCCTACGAGCAGTACTTC,CASSLGDRAVSYEQYF
.,TRBJ1-5,.,TRBV2,TGTGCCAGCAGTGAAGATGGTGGGGTTGGTCAGCCCCAGCATTTT,CASSEDGGVGQPQHF
.,TRBJ2-5,.,TRBV9,TGTGCCAGCAGCGTAGAGGGGGTCGAAGAGACCCAGTACTTC,CASSVEGVEETQYF